These 18 T cell receptor beta chains were sequenced from one sample in a study of cytomegalovirus exposure and HLA in healthy donors. The PCR had 60 Vbeta and 13 Jbeta primers. Measured with immunoSEQ multiplex PCR; TCRdb has only the in-frame clones, and not every one. Here the sample spans 150,000 to 200,000 clones, about 65% being singletons. The sequencing input was PBMCs. The receptors derive from a young woman in good health and CMV-seropositive.

The CDR3 nucleotides are TGTGCCAGCAGTCCTCCCGGGACAGGTTCCGACCCGCGATCCTACGAGCAGTACTTC. Translating it yields CASSPPGTGSDPRSYEQYF. This chain links TRBV5-6 with TRBJ2-7; TRBD1 matches at 8 bases. The CDR3 totals 19 residues. V lost 5 bases and J lost 1; bases outside the gene matches: 20. The V gene's germline CDR1 is SGHDT and CDR2 YYEEEE.

This chain joins TRBV9 and TRBJ2-2; unclear D gene. Per germline, CDR1 SGDLS and CDR2 YYNGEE. This CDR3 has 14 residues. The V and J ends lost 3 bases and 3 bases respectively, with 9 bases between them. The CDR3 region is CASSENTYTGELFF. The CDR3 DNA reads as TGTGCCAGCAGCGAAAACACCTACACCGGGGAGCTGTTTTTT.

This chain uses TRBV19 with TRBJ1-1; 8 bases align to TRBD1. The germline V gene has CDR1 LNHDA and CDR2 SQIVND (reference sequence). This CDR3 has 14 amino acids. V shed 9 bases and J 1 base; nucleotides not matched to a gene: 7. The CDR3 coding sequence is TGTGCCAGCGGGGTCGGACAGGGGAACACTGAAGCTTTCTTT. Protein: CASGVGQGNTEAFF.

The genes are TRBV9 and TRBJ2-2; 7 nucleotides match TRBD2. This CDR3 spans 16 amino acids. Germline lookup yields CDR1 SGDLS and CDR2 YYNGEE. J lost 2 bases, V lost 1 base, and 5 bases had no gene match. The CDR3 here is CASSVTGTINTGELFF. CDR3 nucleotide sequence: TGTGCCAGCAGCGTAACGGGGACTATTAACACCGGGGAGCTGTTTTTT.

This clone was counted a single time. The chain has TRBV5-1 and TRBJ2-2; no firm D call. Trimming took off 1 base at V and 1 base at J, with 14 bases between the two ends. The CDR3 length is 17 residues. The germline V gene has CDR1 SGHRS and CDR2 YFSETQ. The CDR3 is CASSLLGIHGNTGELFF. CDR3 nucleotide sequence: TGCGCCAGCAGCTTGCTTGGTATCCACGGGAACACCGGGGAGCTGTTTTTT.

V is TRBV4-2 and J is TRBJ1-2, with D possibly matching TRBD1 (5 bases). Trimming cost V 4 bases and J 8 bases, with 17 bases left between them. The CDR3 consists of 14 residues. Germline V lookup: CDR1 LGHNA, CDR2 YNFKEQ. The CDR3 DNA reads as TGTGCCAGCAGCCTCTCAGGTGGGGCCGAGGGCTACACCTTC. It specifies CASSLSGGAEGYTF.

The DNA of the CDR3 is TGTGCCAGCAGCGTAGAGGAAGATTTTGGGAGGGGCTACACCTTC. Its protein product is CASSVEEDFGRGYTF. The chain combines TRBV9 with TRBJ1-2; D uncertain. Germline V gives CDR1 SGDLS, CDR2 YYNGEE. The CDR3 loop spans 15 amino acids. V dropped 0 bases and J dropped 8 bases, with 17 bases sitting between them.

This clone was seen only a few times. The chain carries TRBV5-4 and TRBJ2-5, with TRBD2 matching over 11 bases. The germline CDR1 and CDR2 sequences are SGHNT and YYREEE (reference sequence). This CDR3 contains 18 residues. V was pared by 0 bases and J by 2 bases, with 9 bases of the junction left unmatched. This CDR3 is CASSLEPSGGSKQETQYF. The CDR3 DNA follows: TGTGCCAGCAGCTTGGAGCCTAGCGGGGGGTCGAAGCAAGAGACCCAGTACTTC.

Only a few counts were recorded for this clone. This chain connects TRBV4-2 to TRBJ2-3; 11 positions match TRBD1. J lost 4 bases, V lost 4 bases, and 4 bases had no gene match. The CDR3 has 15 residues. The germline V gene encodes CDR1 LGHNA and CDR2 YNFKEQ. CDR3 sequence reads: CASSLGQGDSDTQYF. The CDR3 DNA is TGTGCCAGCAGCCTGGGACAGGGGGACTCAGATACGCAGTATTTT.

The J gene is TRBJ1-2, the V gene TRBV19; 7 bases align to TRBD1. The CDR3 is 12 residues long. The V and J ends lost 5 bases and 8 bases, in that order; junction bases with no gene match: 5. The V gene's germline CDR1 is LNHDA and CDR2 SQIVND (reference sequence). CDR3 nucleotide sequence: TGTGCCAGTAGTTTCGGACAGGAAGGCTACACCTTC. The encoded protein is CASSFGQEGYTF.

The chain combines TRBV6-6 with TRBJ2-3; 9 bases fit TRBD2. Trimming took 5 bases from V and 1 from J; bases not matched to a gene: 4. The CDR3 spans 15 residues. Germline V gene data show CDR1 as MNHNY and CDR2 as SVGAGI (reference sequence). The CDR3 region is CASSISGGRTDTQYF. The CDR3 DNA reads TGTGCCAGCAGTATTAGCGGGGGACGCACAGATACGCAGTATTTT.

This clone was detected a few times. The rearrangement links TRBV27 to TRBJ2-7; 9 positions agree with TRBD1. Per the germline V gene, CDR1 is MNHEY and CDR2 is SMNVEV (reference sequence). Trimming took 7 bases from V and 6 from J; bases not matched to a gene: 13. CDR3 length equals 15 residues. This CDR3 reads CASTLSGQGFAEQYF. CDR3 DNA: TGTGCCAGCACCCTGTCAGGACAGGGGTTTGCCGAGCAGTACTTC.

The DNA for the CDR3 is TGTGCCAGCAGCTTATGGCACTCAGGGCACGAGCAGTACTTC. This translates into CASSLWHSGHEQYF. The chain combines TRBV7-3 with TRBJ2-7, with D possibly being TRBD1 (5 bases). From germline, CDR1 is SGHTA and CDR2 FQGTGA. Between the trimmed V and J ends, which lost 2 bases and 5 bases, there was a span of 13 bases. The length of the CDR3 is 14 residues.

The chain combines TRBV27 with TRBJ1-1, with TRBD1 identical over 7 bases. The CDR3 totals 15 residues. Per the germline V gene, CDR1 is MNHEY and CDR2 is SMNVEV (reference sequence). Trimming removed 5 bases from V and 6 bases from J; junction bases left unmatched: 12. The DNA of the CDR3 is TGTGCCAGCAGTGGGTACCACCACAGGGGCGCTGAAGCTTTCTTT. This encodes CASSGYHHRGAEAFF.

This clone was recorded a few times. The chain carries TRBV6-1 and TRBJ2-5, with TRBD1 as a possible D gene (6 bases). Trimming took off 10 bases at V and 4 bases at J, with 16 bases between the two ends. The germline CDR1 and CDR2 sequences are MNHNS and SASEGT. This CDR3 contains 13 residues. This CDR3 is CAITGSTGETQYF. The CDR3 bases are TGTGCCATAACAGGGAGCACGGGAGAGACCCAGTACTTC.

The chain has TRBV30 and TRBJ2-5, with D possibly matching TRBD2 (5 bases). The J call may be mistaken, given a closer DNA end match to TRBJ2-7. CDR3 length: 14 amino acids. Germline values: CDR1 GTSNPN, CDR2 SVGIG (reference sequence). This CDR3 reads CAWSAEGPPYEQYF. The CDR3 coding sequence is TGTGCCTGGAGTGCCGAGGGTCCCCCCTACGAGCAGTACTTC.

As DNA, the CDR3 is TGTGCCACTTGGGACAGAACAAATCAGCCCCAGCATTTT. Translated: CATWDRTNQPQHF. This chain uses TRBV19 with TRBJ1-5; TRBD1 matches 7 bases. CDR3 size: 13 residues. After removal of 10 bases from V and 4 bases from J, the junction contained 7 bases not matched to a gene. Germline V gene data show CDR1 as LNHDA and CDR2 as SQIVND (reference sequence).

This chain joins TRBV4-2 and TRBJ2-7; D unclear. The length of the CDR3 is 15 residues. V lost 0 bases to trimming and J lost 3 bases, with 12 bases between them. Germline V gives CDR1 LGHNA, CDR2 YNFKEQ. The CDR3 loop is CASSQDTVLSYEQYF. As DNA, the CDR3 is TGTGCCAGCAGCCAAGACACGGTACTGAGCTACGAGCAGTACTTC.